These T cell receptor beta chains were read from a single sample in a study of regulatory T cells in long-lasting Graves disease. One entry per CDR3 protein, called by TCRdb with MiXCR from the multiplex PCR reads. The sample lists some 470,000 distinct CDR3 sequences, 20% to 25% seen once, with over 6% in the top ten. This specimen consisted of peripheral blood mononuclear cells (PBMCs), obtained when the disease was refractory, from a patient treated with antithyroid drugs. The receptors originated from a female donor with Graves disease. The CDR3 runs from the conserved cysteine through the conserved F or W. A D gene is named only where the DNA matches it firmly. Clone size is stated in some rows and not others, as once, few, many or a class when expanded.

size,V,D,J,DNA,CDR3
NA,TRBV28,TRBD1,TRBJ2-2,TGTGCCAGCAGATCGGGACAGCTAAGCACCGGGGAGCTGTTTTTT,CASRSGQLSTGELFF
many,TRBV18,NA,TRBJ2-5,TGTGCCAGCAGCCAGGAGCAAGAGACCCAGTACTTC,CASSQEQETQYF
few,TRBV7-8,TRBD1,TRBJ2-5,TGTGCCAGCAGCTCCAAGAGTAGGGGGCGCCTTTACCAAGAGACCCAGTACTTC,CASSSKSRGRLYQETQYF
NA,TRBV14,NA,TRBJ2-7,TGTGCCAGCAGCCAAGATTTGAGGGACGAGCAGTACTTC,CASSQDLRDEQYF
few,TRBV20-1,NA,TRBJ2-7,TGCAGTGCTAGAGATGGAGCCTGGGGGGCAAACTACGAGCAGTACTTC,CSARDGAWGANYEQYF
few,TRBV5-1,TRBD2,TRBJ2-7,TGCGCCAGCAGCCCAACAACCGGGACTAGCGGGAGAAACGAGCAGTACTTC,CASSPTTGTSGRNEQYF
NA,TRBV9,TRBD2,TRBJ2-5,TGTGCCAGCAGCGCCCTAGCGGGAGTAACCCAAGAGACCCAGTACTTC,CASSALAGVTQETQYF
many,TRBV10-3,TRBD2,TRBJ2-5,TGTGCCATCAGTGAGGGCGGGGGAGAGACCCAGTACTTC,CAISEGGGETQYF
NA,TRBV11-1,TRBD2,TRBJ2-3,TGTGCCAGCAGCTCGAACGGGGCTAGCGGGGGAGATACGCAGTATTTT,CASSSNGASGGDTQYF
NA,TRBV9,NA,TRBJ2-7,TGTGCCAGCAGCGTAGCAGTTGGGGACTACGAGCAGTACTTC,CASSVAVGDYEQYF
many,TRBV6-1,NA,TRBJ1-3,TGTGCCAGCAGGAACTCTGGAAACACCATATATTTT,CASRNSGNTIYF
NA,TRBV30,TRBD2,TRBJ2-7,TGTGCCTGGAGTGTAGAAGAAAATAGCGGGAGATTCTACGAGCAGTACTTC,CAWSVEENSGRFYEQYF
NA,TRBV28,NA,TRBJ1-1,TGTGCCAGCAGGCCTGCCGGGACACCTAACACTGAAGCTTTCTTT,CASRPAGTPNTEAFF
many,TRBV7-2,TRBD1,TRBJ1-2,TGTGCCAGCAGCCCCGGGACAGGGGGCGGCTATGGCTACACCTTC,CASSPGTGGGYGYTF
few,TRBV5-1,NA,TRBJ2-6,TGCGCCAGCAGCTCCGGTACTGGAGGGGCCAACGTCCTGACTTTC,CASSSGTGGANVLTF
many,TRBV12-3/TRBV12-4,NA,TRBJ2-5,TGTGCCAGCAGCTGGGGCCAAGAGACCCAGTACTTC,CASSWGQETQYF
NA,TRBV20-1,NA,TRBJ1-2,TGCAGTGCTAGAGAAACGGGACTGGGTGGCTACACCTTC,CSARETGLGGYTF
few,TRBV7-9,NA,TRBJ2-7,TGTGCCAGCAGCTTCGAGGGTCGTGAGCAGTACTTC,CASSFEGREQYF
many,TRBV12-3/TRBV12-4,NA,TRBJ1-5,TGTGCCAGCAGCAGAGGGGCAGGCGGCCAGCCCCAGCATTTT,CASSRGAGGQPQHF
few,TRBV6-5,TRBD1,TRBJ1-5,TGTGCCAGCAGTTACTCGGGTCCAGGGGGACATAGAGGCAATCAGCCCCAGCATTTT,CASSYSGPGGHRGNQPQHF
NA,TRBV6-1,TRBD2,TRBJ2-3,TGTGCCAGCAGTACCCGGGCCGGGACTAGCGGCACAGATACGCAGTATTTT,CASSTRAGTSGTDTQYF